A single sample gave rise to the 29 T cell receptor beta chains below, sequenced in a study of T-cell reconstitution after alpha-beta-depleted transplantation in children. Construction of the TCRbeta library involved unique molecular identifiers. MiXCR was run by TCRdb on the PCR reads, yielding one entry per CDR3 protein. The sample has about 400,000 distinct CDR3 sequences; about 20% are singletons. The sample consisted of PBMCs from the stem cell graft donor, taken from the stem cell graft. These receptors originate from a human donor who donated a stem cell graft to a child with acute myeloid leukemia.

The chain is built from TRBV7-9 and TRBJ2-1, with TRBD2 identical over 12 bases. The germline gives CDR1 SEHNR, CDR2 FQNEAQ (reference sequence). The J segment lost 3 bases and the V segment lost 6 bases, leaving 6 bases of the junction unmatched. The CDR3 is 16 amino acids. The CDR3 DNA follows: TGTGCCAGCAGGTGGACTAGCGGGGCCTTCTACAATGAGCAGTTCTTC. Its protein product is CASRWTSGAFYNEQFF.

This clonotype has a count of ten or more. The chain has TRBV10-3 and TRBJ1-5; 8 bases map to TRBD1. CDR3 length: 13 residues. Trimming cost V 6 bases and J 5 bases; bases outside gene matches: 3. Germline CDR1 is ENHRY and CDR2 is SYGVKD. The CDR3 reads CAISMTGDQPQHF. In nucleotides, the CDR3 is TGTGCCATCAGCATGACAGGGGATCAGCCCCAGCATTTT.

V usage is TRBV27 and J usage is TRBJ2-1; D is possibly TRBD2 (6 bases). Germline values: CDR1 MNHEY, CDR2 SMNVEV (reference sequence). Trimming removed 6 bases at V and 8 bases at J, with 14 bases between. The CDR3 runs 13 residues. CDR3 DNA: TGTGCCAGCAGCATCGCTAGCGTCCATGAGCAGTTCTTC. This encodes CASSIASVHEQFF.

The sample holds a few counts of this clonotype. In DNA, the CDR3 is TGTGCCAGCAGCTTAGAAGAGGGTCGGGAGCAGTACTTC. It translates to CASSLEEGREQYF. The chain links TRBV7-8 to TRBJ2-7; D might be TRBD2 (5 bases). Germline loops: CDR1 SGHVS, CDR2 FQNEAQ. CDR3 length equals 13 residues. The ends were cut back, 1 base at V and 7 bases at J, with 11 bases in the middle.

The genes are TRBV20-1 and TRBJ1-1, with TRBD1 matching over 7 bases. Germline lookup yields CDR1 DFQATT and CDR2 SNEGSKA (reference sequence). The CDR3 extends over 15 amino acids. The V segment lost 2 bases and the J segment 1 base; nucleotides outside the gene matches: 7. CDR3 loop: CSARRTGTPNTEAFF. The DNA of the CDR3 is TGCAGTGCTAGAAGGACAGGAACACCGAACACTGAAGCTTTCTTT.

There are a few counts of this clonotype. J is TRBJ1-5 and V is TRBV27; 8 bases are shared with TRBD1. The germline V gene encodes CDR1 MNHEY and CDR2 SMNVEV (reference sequence). The CDR3 extends over 15 amino acids. V was clipped by 3 bases and J by 4 bases; unmatched bases: 5. CDR3 amino acids: CASSLGGTGNQPQHF. The CDR3 nucleotides read TGTGCCAGCAGTTTGGGGGGGACAGGAAATCAGCCCCAGCATTTT.

This clonotype was counted ten times or more. The V and J genes are TRBV20-1 and TRBJ2-5; tentative D call: TRBD1 (6 bases). Per germline, CDR1 DFQATT and CDR2 SNEGSKA (reference sequence). V was cut by 2 bases and J by 4 bases, with 14 bases left in between. The length of the CDR3 is 14 residues. CDR3 nucleotide sequence: TGCAGTGCTAGAAGGGGTCAGGGGACAGAGACCCAGTACTTC. It yields the protein CSARRGQGTETQYF.

This clonotype was observed a handful of times. This CDR3 reads CASSSNSGRPGEQYF. In DNA, the CDR3 is TGCGCCAGCAGCTCTAATAGCGGGAGGCCAGGGGAGCAGTACTTC. The chain combines TRBV5-1 with TRBJ2-7, with 10 nucleotides matching TRBD2. The CDR3 spans 15 residues. V dropped 3 bases and J dropped 7; count of bases not matched to a gene: 10. The germline V gene encodes CDR1 SGHRS and CDR2 YFSETQ.

This clonotype has more than one count but fewer than ten. V is TRBV5-1 and J is TRBJ2-6; D might be TRBD2 (6 bases). Germline V gene lookup returns CDR1 SGHRS and CDR2 YFSETQ. Trimming stripped 3 bases from V and 2 bases from J, with 9 bases between. This CDR3 region has 15 residues. CDR3 nucleotide sequence: TGCGCCAGCAGCTCGGAGGGAACTGGGGCCAACGTCCTGACTTTC. This codes for CASSSEGTGANVLTF. The full variable domain, completed using reference TRBV5-1 and TRBJ2-6, is KAGVTQTPRYLIKTRGQQVTLSCSPISGHRSVSWYQQTPGQGLQFLFEYFSETQRNKGNFPGRFSGRQFSNSRSEMNVSTLELGDSALYLCASSSEGTGANVLTFGAGSRLTVL.

Ten or more counts support this clonotype. The chain is built from TRBV20-1 and TRBJ2-7; 8 nucleotides align to TRBD2. Looked up from germline, CDR1 is DFQATT and CDR2 is SNEGSKA (reference sequence). The CDR3 length is 11 residues. Trimming at V came to 1 base and at J to 7 bases, leaving 0 bases not matched to a gene. Written as DNA, the CDR3 is TGCAGTGCTAGAGTAGCGGGAGAGCAGTACTTC. Amino acid sequence: CSARVAGEQYF.

V is TRBV5-1 and J is TRBJ2-2, with no clear D. CDR1 SGHRS and CDR2 YFSETQ come from the germline V gene. Deletions cut 4 bases from V and 8 bases from J, with 6 bases between. The CDR3 has 11 residues. The CDR3, as DNA: TGCGCCAGCAGCCACAGTGGGGAGCTGTTTTTT. Its protein is CASSHSGELFF. Variable domain in full (rest from reference TRBV5-1 and TRBJ2-2): KAGVTQTPRYLIKTRGQQVTLSCSPISGHRSVSWYQQTPGQGLQFLFEYFSETQRNKGNFPGRFSGRQFSNSRSEMNVSTLELGDSALYLCASSHSGELFFGEGSRLTVL.

This clonotype was observed many times. This sequence joins TRBV6-6 and TRBJ2-7, with no clear D. The V gene's germline CDR1 is MNHNY and CDR2 SVGAGI (reference sequence). V lost 5 bases to trimming and J lost 6 bases, with 11 bases between them. There are 12 residues in the CDR3. CDR3 residues: CASSPRGVEQYF. For the CDR3, the DNA is TGTGCCAGCAGTCCCCGTGGGGTCGAGCAGTACTTC.

The table lists this clonotype with a few counts. This chain connects TRBV24-1 to TRBJ2-1; 12 bases agree with TRBD2. In germline, CDR1 is KGHDR, CDR2 SFDVKD. J was trimmed by 7 bases and V by 3 bases; bases with no gene match: 9. This CDR3 contains 17 residues. The CDR3 DNA follows: TGTGCCACCAGTGATCCCACGACTAGCGGGAGACCGAATGAGCAGTTCTTC. It is translated as CATSDPTTSGRPNEQFF.

The rearrangement links TRBV5-1 to TRBJ2-7; the D is unclear. Trimming took 3 bases from V and 2 from J, leaving 9 bases between them. This CDR3 is built from 13 residues. CDR1 and CDR2 (germline): SGHRS, YFSETQ. Here the CDR3 reads CASSSEIPYEQYF. CDR3 nucleotide sequence: TGCGCCAGCAGCTCAGAAATCCCCTACGAGCAGTACTTC.

Ten or more counts support this clonotype. The V and J genes are TRBV20-1 and TRBJ2-1; 9 bases align to TRBD2. The junction had 4 bases not matched to a gene; V was cut back by 3 bases and J by 4 bases. The CDR3 covers 14 residues. Looked up from germline, CDR1 is DFQATT and CDR2 is SNEGSKA (reference sequence). Written as DNA, the CDR3 is TGCAGTGCTAGCCCGCTAGCGGGATACAATGAGCAGTTCTTC. Translation: CSASPLAGYNEQFF.

This clonotype has ten or more counts. This sequence joins TRBV29-1 and TRBJ1-1; D remains unclear. The CDR3 spans 13 residues. V lost 4 bases and J lost 0, with 9 bases in between. Germline V CDR1 and CDR2: SQVTM, ANQGSEA. CDR3 protein: CSVVGRMNTEAFF. Here the CDR3 DNA reads TGCAGCGTTGTCGGCAGAATGAACACTGAAGCTTTCTTT.

The V gene is TRBV13, the J gene TRBJ1-5; tentatively, D is TRBD1 (5 bases). The CDR3 contains 14 residues. V was trimmed by 2 bases and J by 6 bases, leaving 11 bases between them. In germline, CDR1 is PRHDT, CDR2 FYEKMQ (reference sequence). The CDR3 loop is CASSLWGEGQPQHF. The CDR3 region has the DNA TGTGCCAGCAGCTTATGGGGGGAAGGTCAGCCCCAGCATTTT.

This clonotype was recorded a few times. The gene calls are TRBV4-2 and TRBJ2-1; a possible D gene is TRBD2 (6 bases). CDR1 is LGHNA and CDR2 is YNFKEQ in the germline V gene. This CDR3 contains 17 residues. The V gene lost 0 bases and the J gene lost 3 bases, with 15 bases spanning the gap. The CDR3 reads CASSQDDASVHYNEQFF. The CDR3 coding sequence is TGTGCCAGCAGCCAAGATGACGCTAGCGTTCACTACAATGAGCAGTTCTTC.

This clonotype was detected only a few times. The V call is TRBV27, the J call TRBJ2-6; D possibly uses TRBD1 or TRBD2 (7 bases each). Per germline, CDR1 MNHEY and CDR2 SMNVEV (reference sequence). CDR3 length: 17 residues. Trimming pared 7 bases from V and 0 bases from J, leaving 16 bases between. This chain's CDR3 is CASIGSGGVSGANVLTF. CDR3 in DNA: TGTGCCAGCATAGGATCAGGGGGGGTCTCTGGGGCCAACGTCCTGACTTTC.

The chain uses TRBV12-3 or TRBV12-4 and TRBJ2-1; D is unresolved. This CDR3 has 13 residues. The V end was cut by 6 bases, the J end by 6 bases, with 12 bases between. The CDR3 bases are TGTGCCAGCAGCCACGGTACGGTCAATGAGCAGTTCTTC. Translating gives CASSHGTVNEQFF.

Written as DNA, the CDR3 is TGCGCCAGCAGCTTGGCCACAGGGGGGAACTACAATGAGCAGTTCTTC. Protein product: CASSLATGGNYNEQFF. The V and J genes are TRBV5-1 and TRBJ2-1, with 8 bases aligning to TRBD1. In germline, CDR1 is SGHRS, CDR2 YFSETQ. The V and J ends lost 0 bases and 3 bases, in that order; junction bases with no gene match: 5. The CDR3 totals 16 residues.

The table lists this clonotype with a few counts. The J gene is TRBJ2-1, the V gene TRBV12-3 or TRBV12-4, with unresolved D. V was shortened by 3 bases and J by 8 bases, with 14 bases between the two germline ends. The CDR3 contains 14 residues. DNA for the CDR3: TGTGCCAGCAGTTTGGGCCTCTCTGGGGATGAGCAGTTCTTC. It translates to CASSLGLSGDEQFF.

The chain recombines TRBV5-1 with TRBJ2-3; D unclear. Germline lookup yields CDR1 SGHRS and CDR2 YFSETQ. The CDR3 extends over 15 amino acids. V lost 3 bases to trimming and J lost 0 bases, with 11 bases between them. In nucleotides, the CDR3 is TGCGCCAGCAGCTCTCAGACACCGAGCACAGATACGCAGTATTTT. Encoded protein: CASSSQTPSTDTQYF.

This clonotype came up a few times. The chain carries TRBV9 and TRBJ2-1; D may be TRBD2 (6 bases). This CDR3 region has 16 residues. The ends were cut back, 0 bases at V and 4 bases at J, with 14 bases in the middle. Germline-derived CDR1 and CDR2 are SGDLS and YYNGEE. The CDR3 reads CASSVAIGRGYNEQFF. The DNA for the CDR3 is TGTGCCAGCAGCGTAGCTATCGGGCGGGGTTACAATGAGCAGTTCTTC.

The chain carries TRBV20-1 and TRBJ2-3, with 10 bases lining up with TRBD2. The germline CDR1 and CDR2 sequences are DFQATT and SNEGSKA (reference sequence). V shed 1 base, J shed 1 base, and the junction held 11 bases outside the gene matches. CDR3 size: 18 residues. The CDR3 DNA reads as TGCAGTGCTAGAGTTGCTAGCGGGAGCTATTGGGGCACAGATACGCAGTATTTT. This encodes CSARVASGSYWGTDTQYF.

This rearrangement joins TRBV6-2 or TRBV6-3 to TRBJ2-1; TRBD2 is a possible D gene (6 bases). The germline V gene has CDR1 MNHEY and CDR2 SVGEGT. Trimming stripped 2 bases from V and 5 bases from J, with 10 bases between. There are 14 residues in the CDR3. For the CDR3, the DNA is TGTGCCAGCAGTTACCCTAGCGAAGACAATGAGCAGTTCTTC. It codes for CASSYPSEDNEQFF.

The chain employs TRBV5-6 and TRBJ2-7; D remains ambiguous. Germline V gene data show CDR1 as SGHDT and CDR2 as YYEEEE. Between the trimmed V and J ends, which lost 4 bases and 4 bases, there was a span of 9 bases. This CDR3 contains 12 residues. CDR3 sequence: CASSQRIYEQYF. CDR3 DNA: TGTGCCAGCAGCCAACGGATTTACGAGCAGTACTTC.

There are many counts of this clonotype. The J gene is TRBJ2-1, the V gene TRBV10-3; 7 bases align to TRBD2. Germline V gene lookup returns CDR1 ENHRY and CDR2 SYGVKD. The CDR3 length is 13 residues. The V segment lost 4 bases and the J segment 5 bases; nucleotides outside the gene matches: 2. The DNA for the CDR3 is TGTGCCATCAGTGTAGCGGGCAACAATGAGCAGTTCTTC. It codes for CAISVAGNNEQFF.

This clonotype was seen repeatedly, ten times or more. This chain uses TRBV6-1 with TRBJ2-1, with 8 bases identical to TRBD2. Germline CDR1 MNHNS, CDR2 SASEGT. CDR3 length equals 15 residues. Trimming cost V 7 bases and J 2 bases; bases outside gene matches: 7. CDR3 in amino acids: CASTALSGTYNEQFF. The CDR3 nucleotides read TGTGCCAGCACCGCCCTTAGCGGGACCTACAATGAGCAGTTCTTC.